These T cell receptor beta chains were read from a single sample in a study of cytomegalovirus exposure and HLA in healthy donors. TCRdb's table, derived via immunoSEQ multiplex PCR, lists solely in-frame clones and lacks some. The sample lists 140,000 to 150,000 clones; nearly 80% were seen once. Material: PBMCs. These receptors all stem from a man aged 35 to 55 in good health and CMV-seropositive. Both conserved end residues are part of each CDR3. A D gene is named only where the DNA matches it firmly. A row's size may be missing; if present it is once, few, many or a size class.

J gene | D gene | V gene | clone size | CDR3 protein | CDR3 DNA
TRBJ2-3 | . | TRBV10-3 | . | CAIGTPSTDTQYF | TGTGCCATCGGGACACCTAGCACAGATACGCAGTATTTT
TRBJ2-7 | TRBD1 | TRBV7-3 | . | CASSLGQGAIYEQYF | TGTGCCAGCAGCTTAGGACAGGGGGCGATATACGAGCAGTACTTC
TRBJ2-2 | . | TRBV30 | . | CAWLQGNTGELFF | TGTGCCTGGCTACAGGGGAACACCGGGGAGCTGTTTTTT
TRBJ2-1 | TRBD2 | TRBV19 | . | CASTSRPPGLAAYNEQFF | TGTGCCAGTACCTCGAGGCCGCCGGGACTAGCGGCCTACAATGAGCAGTTCTTC
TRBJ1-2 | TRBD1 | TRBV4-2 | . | CASSQYFPGTGEWHGYTF | TGTGCCAGCAGCCAATATTTCCCTGGGACAGGAGAATGGCATGGCTACACCTTC
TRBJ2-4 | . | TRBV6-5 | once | CASSYGRAKNIQYF | TGTGCCAGCAGTTACGGCCGCGCCAAAAACATTCAGTACTTC
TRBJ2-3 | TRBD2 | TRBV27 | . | CASSGLAGLTDTQYF | TGTGCCAGCAGTGGACTAGCGGGACTTACAGATACGCAGTATTTT
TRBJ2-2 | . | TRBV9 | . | CASSATIRNTGELFF | TGTGCCAGCAGCGCGACAATTAGGAACACCGGGGAGCTGTTTTTT
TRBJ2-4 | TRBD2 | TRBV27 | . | CASSSILGSGAPRYF | TGTGCCAGCAGTTCAATCCTAGGTAGCGGGGCCCCTCGGTACTTC
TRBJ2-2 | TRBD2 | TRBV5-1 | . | CASSPAAGGPTGELFF | TGCGCCAGCAGCCCAGCTGCGGGAGGGCCAACCGGGGAGCTGTTTTTT
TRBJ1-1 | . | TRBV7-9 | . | CASSLVGWETEAFF | TGTGCCAGCAGCTTAGTTGGGTGGGAGACTGAAGCTTTCTTT
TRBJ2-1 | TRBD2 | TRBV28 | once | CASSSPSLAGVWGNEQFF | TGTGCCAGCAGTTCACCCTCTTTAGCGGGAGTGTGGGGCAATGAGCAGTTCTTC
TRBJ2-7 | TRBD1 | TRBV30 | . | CAWSAGGSYEQYF | TGTGCCTGGAGTGCAGGGGGCTCCTACGAGCAGTACTTC
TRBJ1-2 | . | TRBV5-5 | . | CASSLQGHPSYGYTF | TGTGCCAGCAGCTTACAGGGCCACCCCTCCTATGGCTACACCTTC
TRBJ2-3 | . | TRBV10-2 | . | CASDPADLADVTDTQYF | TGCGCCAGCGATCCGGCCGATTTAGCAGACGTCACAGATACGCAGTATTTT
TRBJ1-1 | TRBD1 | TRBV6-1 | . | CASSEWGRTGRAGTEAFF | TGTGCCAGCAGTGAATGGGGCCGGACAGGGAGGGCTGGCACTGAAGCTTTCTTT
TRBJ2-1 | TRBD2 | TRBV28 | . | CASRGTSGYNEQFF | TGTGCCAGCCGAGGGACTAGCGGTTACAATGAGCAGTTCTTC
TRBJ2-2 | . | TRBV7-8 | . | CASSLTVSSRAGELFF | TGTGCCAGCAGCTTAACGGTGTCTAGTCGTGCCGGGGAGCTGTTTTTT
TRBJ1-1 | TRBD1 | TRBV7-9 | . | CASSSGTGNMNTEAFF | TGTGCCAGCAGCTCCGGGACAGGAAACATGAACACTGAAGCTTTCTTT
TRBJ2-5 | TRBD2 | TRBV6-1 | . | CASNSGNGETQYF | TGTGCCAGTAATAGCGGGAATGGGGAGACCCAGTACTTC
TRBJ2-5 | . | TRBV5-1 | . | CASSAGDLEQETQYF | TGCGCCAGCAGCGCCGGTGACTTGGAACAAGAGACCCAGTACTTC
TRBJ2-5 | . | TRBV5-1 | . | CASKGSVQETQYF | TGCGCCAGCAAGGGTAGCGTCCAAGAGACCCAGTACTTC
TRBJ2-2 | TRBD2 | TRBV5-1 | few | CASSYLAGVVAGELFF | TGCGCCAGCAGCTACTTAGCGGGAGTAGTGGCAGGGGAGCTGTTTTTT
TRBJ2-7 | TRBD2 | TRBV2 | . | CARGIGEGYEQYF | TGTGCCAGGGGCATCGGGGAGGGTTACGAGCAGTACTTC
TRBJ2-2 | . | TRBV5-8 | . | CASNRRVHQLFF | TGTGCCAGCAACAGGAGGGTTCATCAGCTGTTTTTT
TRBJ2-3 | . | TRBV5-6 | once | CASSPGQLTDTQYF | TGTGCCAGCAGCCCTGGACAGCTCACAGATACGCAGTATTTT
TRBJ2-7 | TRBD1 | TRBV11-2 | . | CASSLEGQGPYEQYF | TGTGCCAGCAGCTTAGAGGGACAGGGGCCCTACGAGCAGTACTTC
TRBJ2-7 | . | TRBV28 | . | CASTLNPVSYEQYF | TGTGCCAGCACCCTAAACCCGGTTAGCTACGAGCAGTACTTC
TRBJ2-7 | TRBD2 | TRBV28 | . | CASSGGLAGTLREQYF | TGTGCCAGCTCAGGGGGACTAGCGGGAACACTACGAGAGCAGTACTTC
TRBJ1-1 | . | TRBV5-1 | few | CASSFRAVDSLNTEAFF | TGCGCCAGCAGCTTTCGGGCAGTCGACAGCCTTAACACTGAAGCTTTCTTT
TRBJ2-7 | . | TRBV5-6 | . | CASSFIGTASYEQYF | TGTGCCAGCAGCTTTATCGGTACAGCTTCCTACGAGCAGTACTTC
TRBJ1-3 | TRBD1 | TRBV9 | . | CASSVASGQGFDTIYF | TGTGCCAGCAGCGTAGCCTCGGGACAGGGGTTCGACACCATATATTTT
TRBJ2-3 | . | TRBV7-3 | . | CASTRGGPTDTQYF | TGTGCCAGCACCCGAGGGGGACCCACAGATACGCAGTATTTT
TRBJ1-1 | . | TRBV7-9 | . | CASSWGSGDTEAFF | TGTGCCAGCAGCTGGGGGTCAGGGGACACTGAAGCTTTCTTT
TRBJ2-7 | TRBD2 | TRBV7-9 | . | CASSHAGGATKGGIYEQYF | TGTGCCAGCAGCCACGCGGGGGGGGCGACAAAGGGGGGAATCTACGAGCAGTACTTC
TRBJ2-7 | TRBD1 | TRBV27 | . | CASSTTGGLLEQYF | TGTGCCAGCAGCACGACAGGGGGTCTTCTCGAGCAGTACTTC
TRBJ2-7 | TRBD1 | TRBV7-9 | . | CASSRTGREQYF | TGTGCCAGCAGCCGGACAGGTCGGGAGCAGTACTTC
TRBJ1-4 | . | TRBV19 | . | CASSNQGRIDEKLFF | TGTGCCAGTAGTAATCAGGGCAGGATTGATGAAAAACTGTTTTTT
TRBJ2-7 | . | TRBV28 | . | CASSSPIYEQYF | TGTGCCAGCAGTTCACCTATTTACGAGCAGTACTTC
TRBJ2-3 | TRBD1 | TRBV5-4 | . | CASSKGQGRRGDTQYF | TGTGCCAGCAGCAAGGGACAGGGGAGGCGTGGGGATACGCAGTATTTT
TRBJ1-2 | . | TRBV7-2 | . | CASSPRAGADYGYTF | TGTGCCAGCAGCCCCCGGGCGGGGGCCGACTATGGCTACACCTTC
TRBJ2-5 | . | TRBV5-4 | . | CASSLRTTQETQYF | TGTGCCAGCAGCTTGCGAACTACCCAAGAGACCCAGTACTTC
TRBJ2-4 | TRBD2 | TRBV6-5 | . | CASSASGGAKNIQYF | TGTGCCAGCAGTGCTAGCGGGGGAGCCAAAAACATTCAGTACTTC
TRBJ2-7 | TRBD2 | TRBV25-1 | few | CASRPSGSSYEQYF | TGTGCCAGCAGACCTAGCGGGAGCTCCTACGAGCAGTACTTC
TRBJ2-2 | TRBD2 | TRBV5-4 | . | CASSGGLATNTGELFF | TGTGCCAGCAGCGGTGGACTAGCGACGAACACCGGGGAGCTGTTTTTT
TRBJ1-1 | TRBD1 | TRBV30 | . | CAWSAGQGATEAFF | TGTGCCTGGAGTGCAGGACAGGGAGCCACTGAAGCTTTCTTT
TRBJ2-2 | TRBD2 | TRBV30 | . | CAWKVSGRAGIGELFF | TGTGCCTGGAAAGTTAGCGGGAGGGCCGGGATCGGGGAGCTGTTTTTT
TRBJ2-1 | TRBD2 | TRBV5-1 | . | CASSFPSGRISEQFF | TGCGCCAGCAGCTTTCCTAGCGGGAGAATTAGTGAGCAGTTCTTC
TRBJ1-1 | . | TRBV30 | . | CAWNGPGAEAFF | TGTGCCTGGAATGGACCCGGGGCTGAAGCTTTCTTT
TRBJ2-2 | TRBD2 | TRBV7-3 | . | CASRAGGLWTGELFF | TGTGCCAGCCGAGCGGGAGGCCTGTGGACCGGGGAGCTGTTTTTT
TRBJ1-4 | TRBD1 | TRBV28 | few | CASRGDRGSLHEKLFF | TGTGCCAGCAGGGGCGACAGGGGGTCTCTTCATGAAAAACTGTTTTTT
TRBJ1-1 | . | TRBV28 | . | CASSTPHRAAEAFF | TGTGCCAGCAGTACCCCTCACAGGGCTGCTGAAGCTTTCTTT
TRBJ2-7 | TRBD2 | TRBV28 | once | CASLMGSGGQREQYF | TGTGCCAGCCTCATGGGGTCGGGAGGGCAGAGGGAGCAGTACTTC
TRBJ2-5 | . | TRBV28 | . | CASSLNLAGYEETQYF | TGTGCCAGCAGTTTAAACCTTGCGGGGTATGAAGAGACCCAGTACTTC
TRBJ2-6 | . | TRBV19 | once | CASSLNSVSGANVLTF | TGTGCCAGTAGTCTCAACTCGGTCTCTGGGGCCAACGTCCTGACTTTC
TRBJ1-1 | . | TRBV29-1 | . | CSVEEIQAFF | TGCAGCGTTGAGGAGATCCAAGCTTTCTTT
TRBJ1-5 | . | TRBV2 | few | CASKDTSPIKPQHF | TGTGCCAGCAAAGACACCAGTCCCATCAAGCCCCAGCATTTT